This TCR beta chain was sequenced during a study of cytomegalovirus exposure and HLA in healthy donors. Study summary: There were some 380 genotyped donors. Of these, roughly 80% fell in the genetic ancestry cluster associated with self-reported Caucasian donors.

A word on this clone: Antigen specificity is unknown.

Study outcomes and limitations: What was likely a sequencing artifact was a cluster of highly shared sequence variants. Later, an analysis showed that TCR beta chains associated with HLA were more clonally expanded than others that were equally common. Reportedly, a later analysis found an Asian-associated ancestry cluster had fewer N-insertions than the approximately 700-donor mean.

The PCR contained 60 Vbeta and 13 Jbeta primers. TCRdb's copy holds only in-frame clones and misses some; the assay was immunoSEQ multiplex PCR. The data show about 140,000 clones, just under 85% seen once. With 3 bases clipped from V and 5 bases from J, the junction kept 0 bases outside the gene matches. The CDR3 runs 13 residues. Germline CDR1 is SGDLS and CDR2 is YYNGEE. This rearrangement joins TRBV9 to TRBJ2-2; TRBD1 matches at 8 bases. The source of this sequence is a man aged 40-49 years in good health and CMV-seropositive. What was sequenced was PBMCs. The CDR3 nucleotides are TGTGCCAGCAGCGGACAGGGGACCGGGGAGCTGTTTTTT. Protein sequence: CASSGQGTGELFF.